This TCR beta chain was observed in a study of PD-1 blockade in classical Hodgkin lymphoma. Study-wide points: The CD4+ diversity rise by C4D1 was clearest in complete responders. What caused the repertoire differences, perhaps disease activity or prior therapy, remains undefined.

CDR3 size: 14 residues. V lost 6 bases and J lost 0, with 12 bases in between. Germline CDR1 MDHEN, CDR2 SYDVKM. Worth noting for this clone: Its matching antigen is unknown.

The time point: cycle 4 day 1 (C4D1), after 6 weeks of nivolumab. Each patient relapsed following autologous stem cell transplantation, and prior brentuximab vedotin exposure differed. TCRdb keeps only in-frame clones here, not all; method: immunoSEQ multiplex PCR. The top ten clones hold about a fifth of a sample with tens of thousands of clones, 80% of them seen once. The sequence derives from a human donor with classical Hodgkin lymphoma. The V call is TRBV28, the J call TRBJ2-7; D remains ambiguous. The material sequenced was peripheral blood mononuclear cells (PBMCs), taken before the fourth cycle of nivolumab. The CDR3: CASRSNHRSYEQYF. The CDR3 DNA reads TGTGCCAGCAGATCTAATCACCGCTCCTACGAGCAGTACTTC. The full variable domain, its missing parts supplied by reference TRBV28 and TRBJ2-7, is DVKVTQSSRYLVKRTGEKVFLECVQDMDHENMFWYRQDPGLGLRLIYFSYDVKMKEKGDIPEGYSVSREKKERFSLILESASTNQTSMYLCASRSNHRSYEQYFGPGTRLTVT.